Following are 5 T cell receptor beta chains from one sample sequenced in a study of control samples from healthy donors and cancer patients. Profiling relied on immunoSEQ multiplex PCR, and the TCRdb table lists in-frame clones only, not all of them. The sample carries around 180,000 clones, 75% to 95% recorded once. Sequencing was carried out using blood. The receptor set was obtained from a woman in her forties in good health.

The chain employs TRBV11-2 and TRBJ1-1; tentatively, D is TRBD1 (6 bases). This CDR3 is built from 16 residues. The germline gives CDR1 SGHAT, CDR2 FQNNGV. V lost 4 bases and J lost 0, with 15 bases in between. CDR3 DNA: TGTGCCAGCAGCTCGGTAACAGGGCCTATGAACACTGAAGCTTTCTTT. Its translation is CASSSVTGPMNTEAFF.

This sequence joins TRBV3-1 (or the pseudogene TRBV3-2) and TRBJ2-5; tentatively, D is TRBD1 or TRBD2 (5 bases each). The CDR3 has 15 amino acids. Trimming pared 1 base from V and 3 bases from J, leaving 12 bases between. Germline V gene sequence: CDR1 LGHDT, CDR2 YNNKEL (reference sequence). The chain's CDR3 is CASSQGGTEKETQYF. The DNA of the CDR3 is TGTGCCAGCAGCCAAGGGGGGACGGAGAAAGAGACCCAGTACTTC.

This clone was picked up one time. The chain carries TRBV6-5 and TRBJ2-7; D remains ambiguous. Trimming left V 0 bases short and J 2 bases short, with 8 bases between. Looked up from germline, CDR1 is MNHEY and CDR2 is SVGAGI. This CDR3 has 14 residues. CDR3: CASSYSGSPYEQYF. The CDR3 coding sequence is TGTGCCAGCAGTTACTCGGGTAGCCCCTACGAGCAGTACTTC.

The chain joins TRBV12-3 or TRBV12-4 to TRBJ1-5; D is ambiguous. There are 12 residues in the CDR3. Trimming took off 4 bases at V and 4 bases at J, with 5 bases between the two ends. The CDR3 sequence: CASSWANQPQHF. The CDR3, as DNA: TGTGCCAGCAGTTGGGCTAATCAGCCCCAGCATTTT.

This clone has a single count. V gene TRBV7-8 combines with J gene TRBJ1-2; D not certain. Germline lookup yields CDR1 SGHVS and CDR2 FQNEAQ. The CDR3 consists of 14 residues. Trimming stripped 5 bases from V and 8 bases from J, with 18 bases between. The CDR3 sequence: CASSPPSGSRGYTF. DNA of the CDR3: TGTGCCAGCAGCCCACCAAGCGGATCTAGGGGCTACACCTTC.